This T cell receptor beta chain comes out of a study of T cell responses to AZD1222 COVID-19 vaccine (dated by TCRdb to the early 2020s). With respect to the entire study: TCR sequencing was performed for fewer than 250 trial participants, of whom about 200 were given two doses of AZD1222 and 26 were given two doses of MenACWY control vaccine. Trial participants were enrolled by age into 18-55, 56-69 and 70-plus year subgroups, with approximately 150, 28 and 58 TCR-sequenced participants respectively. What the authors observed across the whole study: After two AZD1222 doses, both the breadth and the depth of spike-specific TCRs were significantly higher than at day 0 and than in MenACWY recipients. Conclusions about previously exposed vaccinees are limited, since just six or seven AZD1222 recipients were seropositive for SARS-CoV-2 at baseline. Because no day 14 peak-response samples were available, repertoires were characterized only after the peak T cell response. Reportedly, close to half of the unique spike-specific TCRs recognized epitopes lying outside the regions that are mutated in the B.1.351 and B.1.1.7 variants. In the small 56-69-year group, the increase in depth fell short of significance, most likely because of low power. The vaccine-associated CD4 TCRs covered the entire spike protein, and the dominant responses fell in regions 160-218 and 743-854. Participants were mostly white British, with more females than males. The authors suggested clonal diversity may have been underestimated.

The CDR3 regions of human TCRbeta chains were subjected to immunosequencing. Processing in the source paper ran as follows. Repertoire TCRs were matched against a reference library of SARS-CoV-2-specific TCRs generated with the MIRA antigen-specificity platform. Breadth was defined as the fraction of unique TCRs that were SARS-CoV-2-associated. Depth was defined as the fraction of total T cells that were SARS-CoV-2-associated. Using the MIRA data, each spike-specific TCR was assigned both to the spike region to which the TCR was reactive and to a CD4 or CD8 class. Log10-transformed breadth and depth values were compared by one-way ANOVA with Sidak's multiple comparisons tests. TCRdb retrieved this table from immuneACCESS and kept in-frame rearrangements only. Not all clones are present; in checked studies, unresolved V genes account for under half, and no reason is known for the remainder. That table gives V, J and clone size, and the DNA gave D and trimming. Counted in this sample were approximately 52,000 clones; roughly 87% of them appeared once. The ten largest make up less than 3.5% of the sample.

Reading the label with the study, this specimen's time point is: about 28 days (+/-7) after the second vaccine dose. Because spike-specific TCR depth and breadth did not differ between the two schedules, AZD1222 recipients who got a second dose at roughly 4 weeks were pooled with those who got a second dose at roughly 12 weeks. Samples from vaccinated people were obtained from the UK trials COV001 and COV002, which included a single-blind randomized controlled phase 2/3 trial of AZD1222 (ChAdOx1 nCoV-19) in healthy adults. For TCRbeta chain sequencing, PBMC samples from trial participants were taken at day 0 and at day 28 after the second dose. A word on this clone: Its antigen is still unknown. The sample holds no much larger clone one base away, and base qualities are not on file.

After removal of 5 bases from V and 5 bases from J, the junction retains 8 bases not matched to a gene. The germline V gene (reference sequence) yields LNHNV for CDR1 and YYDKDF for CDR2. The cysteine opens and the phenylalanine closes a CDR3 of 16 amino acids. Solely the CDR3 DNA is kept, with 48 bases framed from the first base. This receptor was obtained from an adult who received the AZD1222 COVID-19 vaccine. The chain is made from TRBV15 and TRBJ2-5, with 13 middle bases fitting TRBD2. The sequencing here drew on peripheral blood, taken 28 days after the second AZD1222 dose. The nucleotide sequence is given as TGTGCCACCAGCTCCGCACTAGCGGGAGGGCAGGAGACCCAGTACTTC. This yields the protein CATSSALAGGQETQYF.